A single sample is the source of the 12 T cell receptor beta chains below, sequenced in a study of T cells after yellow fever vaccination. One entry per CDR3 protein, called by TCRdb with MiXCR from the 5' RACE reads. The table includes fewer than 350,000 distinct CDR3 sequences, 8.7% detected once. The sample consisted of PBMCs, taken on the day of the first yellow fever vaccination. The receptor source for this set is a man younger than 35 who received the YFV17D yellow fever vaccine.

This rearrangement joins TRBV5-1 to TRBJ2-5; 13 bases line up with TRBD2. V dropped 2 bases and J dropped 2; count of bases not matched to a gene: 9. The CDR3 is made up of 18 amino acids. Germline V gives CDR1 SGHRS, CDR2 YFSETQ. CDR3 DNA: TGCGCCAGCAGCTTCTACGGACTAGCGGGGGCCATACAAGAGACCCAGTACTTC. This sequence encodes CASSFYGLAGAIQETQYF.

This clonotype was picked up a small number of times. The chain recombines TRBV7-9 with TRBJ2-1, with D perhaps matching TRBD1 (5 bases). The CDR3 contains 13 residues. The ends were cut back, 8 bases at V and 9 bases at J, with 17 bases in the middle. Germline-derived CDR1 and CDR2 are SEHNR and FQNEAQ (reference sequence). The CDR3, as DNA: TGTGCCAGCCCAAGGGCAGGGAAGGGTGAGCAGTTCTTC. It codes for CASPRAGKGEQFF.

The CDR3 here is CASSFWVRQGETGELFF. The DNA of the CDR3 is TGTGCCAGCAGCTTTTGGGTCCGACAGGGGGAAACCGGGGAGCTGTTTTTT. The rearrangement links TRBV5-6 to TRBJ2-2; 9 positions agree with TRBD1. V lost 2 bases and J lost 5; bases outside the gene matches: 10. The germline V gene has CDR1 SGHDT and CDR2 YYEEEE. CDR3 size: 17 residues.

This clonotype showed up just a few times. This rearrangement joins TRBV14 to TRBJ2-5, with a possible D match to TRBD2 (5 bases). The CDR3 sequence is 14 residues long. V was trimmed by 2 bases and J by 2 bases, leaving 9 bases between them. The germline V gene encodes CDR1 SGHDN and CDR2 FVKESK. CDR3 in amino acids: CASSQWGVQETQYF. The CDR3 nucleotides are TGTGCCAGCAGCCAATGGGGAGTTCAAGAGACCCAGTACTTC.

This clonotype was observed at least ten times. V is TRBV7-2 and J is TRBJ1-2, with 8 positions matching TRBD1. This CDR3 region has 14 residues. V shed 5 bases and J 7 bases; nucleotides not matched to a gene: 9. The germline V gene encodes CDR1 SGHTA and CDR2 FQGNSA. Written as DNA, the CDR3 is TGTGCCAGCAGCCCTCTAGGACAGGGATTTGGCTACACCTTC. It is translated as CASSPLGQGFGYTF.

This clonotype was observed a few times. This chain joins TRBV7-9 and TRBJ1-1, with D perhaps TRBD1 (5 bases). This CDR3 comprises 16 residues. V lost 1 base, J lost 0 bases, and 12 bases lay in between. CDR1 SEHNR and CDR2 FQNEAQ come from the germline V gene (reference sequence). The CDR3 spells CASSLETVLMNTEAFF. The DNA for the CDR3 is TGTGCCAGCAGCTTAGAGACAGTCCTTATGAACACTGAAGCTTTCTTT.

In this sample, this clonotype turned up a few times. DNA of the CDR3: TGTGCCAGCAGCCCTCGTCTAGCGAGTCAAGAGACCCAGTACTTC. Its translation is CASSPRLASQETQYF. J is TRBJ2-5 and V is TRBV7-9; tentative D call: TRBD2 (6 bases). This CDR3 spans 15 amino acids. Trimming removed 5 bases at V and 2 bases at J, with 15 bases between. The germline CDR1 and CDR2 sequences are SEHNR and FQNEAQ (reference sequence).

This clonotype was recorded at least ten times. The rearrangement uses TRBV5-4 and TRBJ2-1; no definite D call. CDR1 and CDR2 from the germline V gene are SGHNT and YYREEE (reference sequence). Trimming took 3 bases from V and 8 from J, leaving 15 bases between them. The CDR3 loop spans 14 amino acids. CDR3 coding DNA: TGTGCCAGCAGCTCCGAATACCTAAGAGATGAGCAGTTCTTC. It codes for CASSSEYLRDEQFF.

The chain recombines TRBV20-1 with TRBJ2-4; maybe TRBD1 (7 bases). Trimming pared 6 bases from V and 3 bases from J, leaving 18 bases between. Germline V gives CDR1 DFQATT, CDR2 SNEGSKA (reference sequence). The CDR3 runs 15 residues. CDR3: CSARTGDGGKNIQYF. The DNA for the CDR3 is TGCAGTGCCCGAACAGGGGACGGGGGCAAAAACATTCAGTACTTC.

There are a few counts of this clonotype. The chain combines TRBV2 with TRBJ2-1; TRBD1 matches at 8 bases. The CDR3 extends over 15 amino acids. Germline V gives CDR1 SNHLY, CDR2 FYNNEI. Trimming cost V 3 bases and J 4 bases; bases outside gene matches: 5. CDR3 sequence reads: CASSDRGQRYNEQFF. In DNA form, the CDR3 reads TGTGCCAGCAGTGACAGGGGGCAGCGGTACAATGAGCAGTTCTTC. The variable domain in full, with the rest retrieved from reference TRBV2 and TRBJ2-1, is EPEVTQTPSHQVTQMGQEVILRCVPISNHLYFYWYRQILGQKVEFLVSFYNNEISEKSEIFDDQFSVERPDGSNFTLKIRSTKLEDSAMYFCASSDRGQRYNEQFFGPGTRLTVL.

J is TRBJ2-3 and V is TRBV7-2, with D unresolved. The CDR3 totals 15 residues. Trimming removed 3 bases at V and 9 bases at J, with 19 bases between. CDR1 and CDR2 (germline): SGHTA, FQGNSA. DNA for the CDR3: TGTGCCAGCAGCTTTTACGGGTTGGTACTGAGCACGCAGTATTTT. Residues: CASSFYGLVLSTQYF.

The CDR3 DNA is TGTGCCAGCAACGATCGGACAGGGAAGCAAGCTTTCTTT. Residues: CASNDRTGKQAFF. The gene calls are TRBV5-4 and TRBJ1-1; 8 nucleotides line up with TRBD1. CDR1 is SGHNT and CDR2 is YYREEE in the germline V gene (reference sequence). J gave up 9 bases and V 6 bases, and 10 bases lay outside the gene matches. This CDR3 has 13 residues.